Listed here are 24 T cell receptor beta chains from one sample, sequenced in a study of blood T cell repertoires in COVID-19. Only in-frame clones appear in the TCRdb table, and some are missing; sequencing was by immunoSEQ multiplex PCR. The data show more than 110,000 clones, roughly four fifths seen once. Specimen: peripheral blood. The source is a woman at least 80 years old in a cohort sampled during active or convalescent COVID-19.

This rearrangement joins TRBV19 to TRBJ1-1; D gene unclear. With 8 bases removed from V and 10 bases from J, the gap between germline ends came to 11 bases. Germline-derived CDR1 and CDR2 are LNHDA and SQIVND (reference sequence). This CDR3 is built from 10 residues. The CDR3 sequence is CASGLGVAFF. CDR3 DNA sequence: TGTGCCAGTGGACTCGGGGTAGCTTTCTTT.

The rearrangement uses TRBV19 and TRBJ2-4; TRBD1 might be the D (6 bases). The CDR3 sequence is 16 residues long. The V end was cut by 5 bases, the J end by 0 bases, with 14 bases between. The germline gives CDR1 LNHDA, CDR2 SQIVND (reference sequence). The CDR3 bases are TGTGCCAGTAGTCCACGGACAGTTCTAGCCAAAAACATTCAGTACTTC. Its protein product is CASSPRTVLAKNIQYF.

The chain links TRBV6-5 to TRBJ1-1; tentative D call: TRBD1 (5 bases). Trimming shortened V by 7 bases and J by 1 base, and 16 bases separated the two germline ends. CDR1 is MNHEY and CDR2 is SVGAGI in the germline V gene. This CDR3 is 15 amino acids long. As DNA, the CDR3 is TGTGCCAGCACCGAAACTACAGGAGAGAACACTGAAGCTTTCTTT. Encoded protein: CASTETTGENTEAFF.

The chain links TRBV29-1 to TRBJ2-1; maybe TRBD1 (5 bases). Germline V gene lookup returns CDR1 SQVTM and CDR2 ANQGSEA. V dropped 4 bases and J dropped 6 bases, with 16 bases sitting between them. The CDR3 sequence is 14 residues long. DNA for the CDR3: TGCAGCGTTGGAGGACACTCTGTGGGCAATGAGCAGTTCTTC. It codes for CSVGGHSVGNEQFF.

In this sample, this clone turned up a few times. The rearrangement uses TRBV7-9 and TRBJ1-6, with 7 bases identical to TRBD1. The ends lost 1 base at V and 9 bases at J; junction bases unmatched: 9. This CDR3 has 16 amino acids. The germline V gene encodes CDR1 SEHNR and CDR2 FQNEAQ (reference sequence). CDR3: CASSLGTGNLRSPLHF. CDR3 DNA sequence: TGTGCCAGCAGCTTAGGGACAGGCAATCTACGTTCACCCCTCCACTTT.

V usage is TRBV7-2 and J usage is TRBJ2-5; TRBD2 agrees at 8 bases. The length of the CDR3 is 15 residues. The V gene end was trimmed by 4 bases and the J gene end by 4 bases; junction bases not matched to a gene: 8. The germline CDR1 and CDR2 sequences are SGHTA and FQGNSA. The CDR3, as DNA: TGTGCCAGCAGCTCCGGGACTAGTGGAAGAGAGACCCAGTACTTC. It yields the protein CASSSGTSGRETQYF.

This chain links TRBV18 with TRBJ2-3, with 10 nucleotides matching TRBD2. The CDR3 covers 17 residues. Germline CDR1 KGHSH, CDR2 LQKENI. J gave up 4 bases and V 0 bases, and 7 bases lay outside the gene matches. CDR3 sequence: CASSPPVERGGADTQYF. DNA of the CDR3: TGTGCCAGCTCACCACCGGTAGAGCGGGGGGGCGCAGATACGCAGTATTTT.

The chain employs TRBV6-5 and TRBJ2-1, with TRBD2 matching 11 bases. In germline, CDR1 is MNHEY, CDR2 SVGAGI. This CDR3 is built from 16 residues. The trim removed 4 bases at V and 6 bases at J, leaving 8 bases unmatched. CDR3 amino acids: CASSFSTSGGLNEQFF. The CDR3 coding sequence is TGTGCCAGCAGTTTCTCAACTAGCGGGGGACTCAATGAGCAGTTCTTC.

The chain employs TRBV6-5 and TRBJ1-5, with a weak D call TRBD1 (6 bases). The CDR3 loop spans 15 amino acids. Germline V CDR1 and CDR2: MNHEY, SVGAGI. Trimming took 7 bases from V and 0 from J, leaving 13 bases between them. The CDR3 loop reads CASKQGAYSNQPQHF. The CDR3 region has the DNA TGTGCCAGCAAACAGGGAGCATATAGCAATCAGCCCCAGCATTTT.

In DNA, the CDR3 is TGTGCCAGCAGATTCTGGGACAACGATGAAAAACTGTTTTTT. Amino acid sequence: CASRFWDNDEKLFF. The chain couples TRBV5-5 to TRBJ1-4, with a weak D call TRBD1 (6 bases). Germline CDR1 SGHKS, CDR2 YYEKEE (reference sequence). The CDR3 runs to 14 residues. V gave up 5 bases and J gave up 6 bases, with 14 bases separating them.

The J gene is TRBJ1-2, the V gene TRBV29-1; TRBD1 matches 7 bases. J was trimmed by 7 bases and V by 4 bases; bases with no gene match: 9. The CDR3 loop spans 13 amino acids. Germline V CDR1 and CDR2: SQVTM, ANQGSEA. CDR3 region: CSVGDTRQGGYTF. For the CDR3, the DNA is TGCAGCGTTGGGGATACCCGACAGGGTGGCTACACCTTC.

This clone has only a few counts. The rearrangement joins TRBV14 to TRBJ1-1; D gene uncertain. This CDR3 has 14 residues. V lost 7 bases and J lost 5, with 17 bases in between. The germline V gene encodes CDR1 SGHDN and CDR2 FVKESK. The DNA of the CDR3 is TGTGCCAGCACCCCGCGCCTCTTAAAGACTGAAGCTTTCTTT. This codes for CASTPRLLKTEAFF.

The chain couples TRBV9 to TRBJ2-3; TRBD2 agrees at 9 bases. Trimming cost V 0 bases and J 2 bases; bases outside gene matches: 4. The germline CDR1 and CDR2 sequences are SGDLS and YYNGEE. This CDR3 is built from 16 residues. Here the CDR3 reads CASSVGASGDTDTQYF. DNA for the CDR3: TGTGCCAGCAGCGTAGGGGCTAGCGGGGACACAGATACGCAGTATTTT.

The chain employs TRBV27 and TRBJ2-2; 7 positions agree with TRBD2. Unmatched junction bases numbered 11, after V lost 6 bases and J lost 1 base. The CDR3 is 17 amino acids. Germline V lookup: CDR1 MNHEY, CDR2 SMNVEV (reference sequence). CDR3 bases: TGTGCCAGCAGCCATGACCAGCGGGGTAGGAACACCGGGGAGCTGTTTTTT. Translated, it gives CASSHDQRGRNTGELFF.

This clone was seen only once. The chain joins TRBV4-1 to TRBJ2-5; 10 positions agree with TRBD2. This CDR3 is built from 16 residues. Germline CDR1 and CDR2: MGHRA and YSYEKL. Trimming at V came to 0 bases and at J to 6 bases, leaving 7 bases not matched to a gene. DNA of the CDR3: TGCGCCAGCAGCCAAGACCCAGCGGGGGGGCGCAAGACCCAGTACTTC. Its translation: CASSQDPAGGRKTQYF.

The chain links TRBV6-5 to TRBJ2-5; 15 positions match TRBD2. Germline-derived CDR1 and CDR2 are MNHEY and SVGAGI. J lost 5 bases, V lost 6 bases, and 4 bases had no gene match. The CDR3 totals 15 residues. CDR3 DNA: TGTGCCAGCAGGAGGGGACTAGCGGGGGGCGAGACCCAGTACTTC. This sequence encodes CASRRGLAGGETQYF.

V usage is TRBV24-1 and J usage is TRBJ1-1; the D gene is possibly TRBD1 (5 bases). The length of the CDR3 is 14 residues. The germline CDR1 and CDR2 sequences are KGHDR and SFDVKD. V was shortened by 10 bases and J by 5 bases, with 19 bases between the two germline ends. CDR3 residues: CATAYGGAGTEAFF. The CDR3 DNA sequence: TGTGCCACGGCATATGGTGGGGCCGGAACTGAAGCTTTCTTT.

The rearrangement links TRBV11-2 to TRBJ1-1; D is unresolved. The CDR3 is 14 residues long. CDR1 is SGHAT and CDR2 is FQNNGV in the germline V gene. V gave up 0 bases and J gave up 3 bases, with 8 bases separating them. The CDR3 nucleotides are TGTGCCAGCAGCTTAGACGGACTCTACACTGAAGCTTTCTTT. Protein: CASSLDGLYTEAFF.

This chain uses TRBV5-5 with TRBJ1-4, with D hard to call. In germline, CDR1 is SGHKS, CDR2 YYEKEE (reference sequence). The CDR3 runs to 15 residues. V was trimmed by 4 bases and J by 3 bases, leaving 13 bases between them. The CDR3 nucleotides read TGTGCCAGCAGCCCTGATCCGGGTCCTAATGAAAAACTGTTTTTT. As protein: CASSPDPGPNEKLFF.

V gene TRBV2 combines with J gene TRBJ1-2; 10 nucleotides match TRBD1. The CDR3 is made up of 17 amino acids. Trimming cost V 4 bases and J 2 bases; bases outside gene matches: 10. Germline values: CDR1 SNHLY, CDR2 FYNNEI. The CDR3 DNA reads as TGTGCCAGCAGTGGCTCAACCGGGACAGGGGTAAACTATGGCTACACCTTC. It translates to CASSGSTGTGVNYGYTF. Looking up the rest from reference TRBV2 and TRBJ1-2 gives the full variable domain: EPEVTQTPSHQVTQMGQEVILRCVPISNHLYFYWYRQILGQKVEFLVSFYNNEISEKSEIFDDQFSVERPDGSNFTLKIRSTKLEDSAMYFCASSGSTGTGVNYGYTFGSGTRLTVV.

The genes are TRBV19 and TRBJ1-6; D is uncertain. Germline-derived CDR1 and CDR2 are LNHDA and SQIVND (reference sequence). Trimming took off 7 bases at V and 9 bases at J, with 13 bases between the two ends. This CDR3 region has 13 residues. The CDR3 sequence: CASNSGRGSPLHF. The CDR3 DNA reads as TGTGCCAGTAATTCGGGCCGGGGTTCACCCCTCCACTTT.

V and J are TRBV19 and TRBJ2-3, with 7 nucleotides matching TRBD2. Germline values: CDR1 LNHDA, CDR2 SQIVND (reference sequence). V was clipped by 2 bases and J by 7 bases; unmatched bases: 12. This CDR3 has 16 amino acids. The CDR3 loop is CASSIRGGQGTNTQYF. The DNA for the CDR3 is TGTGCCAGTAGTATAAGGGGAGGGCAGGGAACAAATACGCAGTATTTT.

This clone came up a few times. V gene TRBV6-5 combines with J gene TRBJ2-3; TRBD1 aligns across 8 bases. V shed 1 base, J shed 2 bases, and the junction held 5 bases outside the gene matches. The germline gives CDR1 MNHEY, CDR2 SVGAGI. The CDR3 covers 16 residues. CDR3 amino acids: CASSYFRQGSTDTQYF. The CDR3 nucleotides read TGTGCCAGCAGTTACTTCAGACAGGGGTCCACAGATACGCAGTATTTT.

The chain employs TRBV2 and TRBJ1-6, with D perhaps TRBD1 (6 bases). This CDR3 has 15 residues. CDR1 SNHLY and CDR2 FYNNEI come from the germline V gene. The ends were cut back, 1 base at V and 10 bases at J, with 14 bases in the middle. The CDR3 sequence: CASSEEQGSRSPLHF. In DNA, the CDR3 is TGTGCCAGCAGTGAAGAACAGGGTTCGAGGTCACCCCTCCACTTT. Drawing the rest from reference TRBV2 and TRBJ1-6, the complete variable domain is EPEVTQTPSHQVTQMGQEVILRCVPISNHLYFYWYRQILGQKVEFLVSFYNNEISEKSEIFDDQFSVERPDGSNFTLKIRSTKLEDSAMYFCASSEEQGSRSPLHFGNGTRLTVT.